These T cell receptor beta chains were read from a single sample in a study of blood T cell repertoires in COVID-19. Only in-frame clones appear in the TCRdb table, and some are missing; sequencing was by immunoSEQ multiplex PCR. The sample holds 92,000 or so clones, roughly 88% seen once. Sequences were obtained from peripheral blood. All receptors derive from a man in his sixties with acute or convalescent COVID-19. Both conserved end residues are part of each CDR3. The D gene is left open where the match is weak. A row's size may be missing; if present it is once, few, many or a size class.

V gene,J gene,clone size,D gene,CDR3 protein,CDR3 DNA
TRBV9,TRBJ2-2,-,-,CASRGYTGELFF,TGTGCCAGCCGAGGGTACACCGGGGAGCTGTTTTTT
TRBV11-3,TRBJ2-1,once,TRBD1,CASSLQGVAEQFF,TGTGCCAGCAGCTTACAGGGGGTCGCTGAGCAGTTCTTC
TRBV12-3/TRBV12-4,TRBJ1-2,-,-,CASSLGRIYGYTF,TGTGCCAGCAGTTTGGGCCGTATCTATGGCTACACCTTC
TRBV6-1,TRBJ2-5,-,TRBD1,CASSDYDRGKETQYF,TGTGCCAGCAGTGATTACGACAGGGGAAAAGAGACCCAGTACTTC
TRBV5-1,TRBJ2-1,once,-,CASSSGPGVVEQFF,TGCGCCAGCAGCTCCGGACCCGGGGTGGTTGAGCAGTTCTTC
TRBV13,TRBJ2-7,-,TRBD1,CASSLGQGYWNEQYF,TGTGCCAGCAGCCTCGGACAGGGGTATTGGAACGAGCAGTACTTC
TRBV6-5,TRBJ2-3,-,TRBD1,CASRGQGSGTQYF,TGTGCCAGCAGGGGACAGGGCTCGGGTACGCAGTATTTT
TRBV15,TRBJ1-4,once,-,CATSRAIGRSKEKLFF,TGTGCCACCAGCAGAGCGATTGGCAGATCCAAAGAAAAACTGTTTTTT
TRBV10-2,TRBJ2-7,-,-,CASSEQGPTYEQYF,TGCGCCAGCAGTGAACAGGGTCCAACCTACGAGCAGTACTTC
TRBV7-9,TRBJ2-7,-,-,CASSLVSYEQYF,TGTGCCAGCAGCTTAGTCAGCTACGAGCAGTACTTC
TRBV21-1,TRBJ2-5,-,-,CASSKARDQETQYF,TGTGCCAGCAGCAAAGCACGGGACCAAGAGACCCAGTACTTC
TRBV9,TRBJ2-2,few,TRBD2,CASSVGLDEAGELFF,TGTGCCAGCAGCGTCGGACTAGATGAGGCCGGGGAGCTGTTTTTT
TRBV5-1,TRBJ1-2,-,TRBD1,CASRPELGQGGGYTF,TGCGCCAGCAGACCCGAACTGGGACAGGGGGGCGGCTACACCTTC
TRBV7-9,TRBJ1-6,-,TRBD1,CASSPTGQGNSPLHF,TGTGCCAGCAGCCCGACTGGACAGGGGAATTCACCCCTCCACTTT
TRBV14,TRBJ2-7,-,TRBD1,CASRPSGQGGEQYF,TGTGCCAGCAGACCTTCGGGACAGGGAGGCGAGCAGTACTTC
TRBV24-1,TRBJ2-1,-,-,CATSDSTETYNEQFF,TGTGCCACCAGTGATTCGACAGAGACCTACAATGAGCAGTTCTTC
TRBV14,TRBJ1-2,-,-,CASSVDRTYGYTF,TGTGCCAGCAGCGTTGACAGGACTTATGGCTACACCTTC
TRBV2,TRBJ1-1,-,-,CASSERQGNTEAFF,TGTGCCAGCAGTGAACGGCAGGGTAACACTGAAGCTTTCTTT
TRBV19,TRBJ1-1,-,TRBD1,CASSLGQGTDTEAFF,TGTGCCAGTAGTTTGGGACAGGGAACGGACACTGAAGCTTTCTTT
TRBV27,TRBJ2-1,once,TRBD2,CASLHNGGSGNEQFF,TGTGCCAGCCTGCACAATGGCGGGAGTGGCAATGAGCAGTTCTTC
TRBV30,TRBJ2-5,-,TRBD1,CAWSGVGQGEVWSPETQYF,TGTGCCTGGAGTGGGGTGGGACAGGGGGAAGTGTGGTCCCCAGAGACCCAGTACTTC
TRBV6-5,TRBJ1-6,many,-,CASRSGQNSPLHF,TGTGCCAGCAGATCAGGGCAGAATTCACCCCTCCACTTT
TRBV12-2,TRBJ2-7,-,-,CASRTRQGRRYEQYF,TGTGCAAGTCGTACTAGACAGGGGCGTCGTTACGAGCAGTACTTC
TRBV24-1,TRBJ2-3,-,-,CATSDFRGTQYF,TGTGCCACCAGTGATTTCAGAGGTACGCAGTATTTT
TRBV7-9,TRBJ2-7,-,TRBD2,CASSFTDGTSPPYEQYF,TGTGCCAGCAGTTTTACTGATGGGACTAGCCCCCCCTACGAGCAGTACTTC
TRBV27,TRBJ2-2,few,-,CASSSDLGGPGELFF,TGTGCCAGCAGTTCCGACCTCGGGGGTCCTGGGGAGCTGTTTTTT
TRBV7-9,TRBJ2-1,-,-,CASSLAQGSYNEQFF,TGTGCCAGCAGCTTAGCCCAGGGGAGCTACAATGAGCAGTTCTTC
TRBV7-3,TRBJ2-5,-,-,CASSPRAGLQETQYF,TGTGCCAGCAGCCCGCGCGCGGGGCTCCAAGAGACCCAGTACTTC
TRBV10-2,TRBJ1-5,once,TRBD1,CATAGTVYQPQHF,TGCGCCACCGCCGGGACAGTATATCAGCCCCAGCATTTT
TRBV27,TRBJ2-5,-,-,CASSFPGETQYF,TGTGCCAGCAGTTTCCCAGGGGAGACCCAGTACTTC
TRBV5-1,TRBJ2-1,-,-,CASRVEGYNEQFF,TGCGCCAGCAGGGTTGAGGGCTACAATGAGCAGTTCTTC
TRBV24-1,TRBJ1-2,-,TRBD1,CATSDAGGENYGYTF,TGTGCCACCAGTGATGCAGGGGGCGAGAACTATGGCTACACCTTC
TRBV7-9,TRBJ1-6,once,TRBD1,CASSLGQGAVDNSPLHF,TGTGCCAGCAGCTTAGGGCAGGGGGCTGTGGATAATTCACCCCTCCACTTT
TRBV11-1,TRBJ2-1,few,TRBD2,CASSSGLAGVDNEQFF,TGTGCCAGCAGCTCTGGACTAGCGGGAGTGGACAATGAGCAGTTCTTC
TRBV6-1,TRBJ1-5,few,-,CASSEGGGNQPQHF,TGTGCCAGCAGTGAAGGAGGAGGCAATCAGCCCCAGCATTTT
TRBV10-3,TRBJ1-4,-,-,CAIRSDRNNEKLFF,TGTGCCATTAGGTCCGACAGGAATAATGAAAAACTGTTTTTT
TRBV10-1,TRBJ2-2,-,TRBD1,CASSLTGTGTGELFF,TGCGCCAGCAGTCTGACAGGGACGGGCACCGGGGAGCTGTTTTTT
TRBV10-3,TRBJ1-5,-,-,CAISENGQPQHF,TGTGCCATCAGTGAGAACGGGCAGCCCCAGCATTTT
TRBV21-1,TRBJ2-2,once,-,CASSPGTGGRGTGELFF,TGTGCCAGCAGCCCCGGGACAGGGGGAAGGGGCACCGGGGAGCTGTTTTTT
TRBV6-5,TRBJ1-6,-,-,CASSYSPGGNSPLHF,TGTGCCAGCAGTTACTCCCCCGGGGGAAATTCACCCCTCCACTTT
TRBV4-1,TRBJ2-7,-,TRBD2,CASSPQSLAGGEQYF,TGCGCCAGCAGCCCCCAAAGCCTAGCGGGAGGGGAGCAGTACTTC
TRBV5-6,TRBJ2-2,-,-,CASSLGGRGAGELFF,TGTGCCAGCAGCTTGGGGGGCAGAGGAGCCGGGGAGCTGTTTTTT
TRBV9,TRBJ2-1,once,-,CASSVDVSYNEQFF,TGTGCCAGCAGCGTAGATGTCAGCTACAATGAGCAGTTCTTC
TRBV5-1,TRBJ2-1,-,TRBD2,CASSSGSGTSNEQFF,TGCGCCAGCAGTTCCGGATCTGGGACTAGTAATGAGCAGTTCTTC
TRBV3-1/TRBV3-2,TRBJ2-1,-,TRBD2,CASSQGGLAGNEQFF,TGTGCCAGCAGCCAAGGGGGACTAGCGGGGAATGAGCAGTTCTTC
TRBV3-1/TRBV3-2,TRBJ2-7,-,-,CASSQLDSYEQYF,TGTGCCAGCAGCCAACTAGACTCGTACGAGCAGTACTTC
TRBV6-5,TRBJ2-3,-,-,CASSLWRASDTQYF,TGTGCCAGCAGTTTATGGCGAGCGTCGGATACGCAGTATTTT
TRBV27,TRBJ2-5,-,TRBD1,CASSYGQGAETQYF,TGTGCCAGCAGTTATGGACAGGGGGCGGAGACCCAGTACTTC
TRBV4-2,TRBJ1-2,-,-,CASGRPGSHGYTF,TGTGCCAGCGGCAGGCCGGGATCTCATGGCTACACCTTC
TRBV7-3,TRBJ2-6,-,TRBD2,CASSLELAGSSGANVLTF,TGTGCCAGCAGCTTAGAACTAGCGGGTTCCTCTGGGGCCAACGTCCTGACTTTC
TRBV7-3,TRBJ2-1,-,TRBD2,CASSLSGGYNEQFF,TGTGCCAGCAGCCTTAGCGGGGGGTACAATGAGCAGTTCTTC
TRBV5-1,TRBJ2-3,once,-,CASSLGTSGTDTQYF,TGCGCCAGCAGCTTGGGGACAAGTGGGACTGATACGCAGTATTTT
TRBV12-5,TRBJ2-1,-,TRBD2,CASGLPSGIFGFSEQFF,TGTGCTAGTGGTTTGCCTAGCGGGATCTTCGGATTCAGCGAGCAGTTCTTC
TRBV9,TRBJ1-2,-,TRBD1,CASSVGTGGLGGYTF,TGTGCCAGCAGCGTAGGGACAGGGGGTCTAGGAGGCTACACCTTC
TRBV7-9,TRBJ2-3,-,TRBD2,CASSGPSGRGTDTQYF,TGTGCCAGCAGCGGGCCTAGCGGGAGGGGCACAGATACGCAGTATTTT